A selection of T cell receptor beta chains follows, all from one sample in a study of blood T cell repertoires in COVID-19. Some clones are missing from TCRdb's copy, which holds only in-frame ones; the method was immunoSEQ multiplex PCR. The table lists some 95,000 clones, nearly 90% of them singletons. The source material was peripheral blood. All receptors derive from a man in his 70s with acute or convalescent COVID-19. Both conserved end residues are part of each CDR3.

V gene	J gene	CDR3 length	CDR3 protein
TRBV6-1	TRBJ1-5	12	CASSEPGEPQHF
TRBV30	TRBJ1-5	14	CAWSIDRANQPQHF
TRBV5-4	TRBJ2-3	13	CASSLDSSDTQYF
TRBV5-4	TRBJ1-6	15	CASSLEGGDNSPLHF
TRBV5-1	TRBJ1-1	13	CASSSTGDTEAFF
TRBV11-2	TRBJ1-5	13	CASSRGTGQPQHF
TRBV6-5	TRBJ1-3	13	CASSLQGGNTIYF
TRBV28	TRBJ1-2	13	CASSYDRGHGYTF
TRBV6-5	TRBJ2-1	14	CATLGTSPWVEQFF
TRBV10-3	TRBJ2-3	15	CAISEGGGLTDTQYF
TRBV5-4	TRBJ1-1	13	CATGGAMNTEAFF
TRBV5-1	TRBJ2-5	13	CASSLAQQETQYF
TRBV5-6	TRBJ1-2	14	CASSPGADNYGYTF
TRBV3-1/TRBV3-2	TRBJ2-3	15	CASSQGQTFTDTQYF
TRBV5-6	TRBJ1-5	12	CASSGQGQPQHF
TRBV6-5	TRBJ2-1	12	CASRTGGVEQFF
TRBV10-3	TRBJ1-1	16	CAIRAGTSFVDTEAFF
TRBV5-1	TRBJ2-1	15	CASSLPSGGYNEQFF
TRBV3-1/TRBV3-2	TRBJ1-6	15	CASTQSRDSLHHLHF
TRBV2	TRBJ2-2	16	CASTLNLATRGGELFF
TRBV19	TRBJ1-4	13	CATVDRGFEKLFF
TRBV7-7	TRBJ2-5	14	CASSTGQHQETQYF
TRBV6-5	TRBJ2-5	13	CASRREVWETQYF
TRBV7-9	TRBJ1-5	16	CASSSDRVYSNQPQHF
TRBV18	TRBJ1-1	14	CASSIDRGMAEAFF
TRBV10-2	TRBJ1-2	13	CASSDRGPDGYTF
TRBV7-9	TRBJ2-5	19	CASSLDARWGTSGGETQYF
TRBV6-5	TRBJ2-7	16	CASSYSGSGGSYEQYF
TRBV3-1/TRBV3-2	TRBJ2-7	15	CASSQEGLASYEQYF
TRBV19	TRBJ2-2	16	CASRASAASYAGELFF
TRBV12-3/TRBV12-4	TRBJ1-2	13	CASSLGHAYGYTF
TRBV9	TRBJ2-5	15	CASSAGGSSQETQYF
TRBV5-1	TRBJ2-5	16	CASSRTGGSVQETQYF
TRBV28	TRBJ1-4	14	CASSNSATNEKLFF
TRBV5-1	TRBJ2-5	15	CASSAPSSGQETQYF
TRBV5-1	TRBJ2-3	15	CASSLRGLPTDTQYF
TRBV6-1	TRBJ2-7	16	CASSEAGQRSTYEQYF
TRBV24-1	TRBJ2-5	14	CATRRGAEQETQYF
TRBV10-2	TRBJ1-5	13	CASSEGHNQPQHF
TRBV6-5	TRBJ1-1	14	CASSYGIMAGEAFF
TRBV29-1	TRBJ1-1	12	CSVESSSTEAFF
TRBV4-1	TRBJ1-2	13	CASSQETGDGYTF
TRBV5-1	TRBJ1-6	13	CASSSRLDSPLHF
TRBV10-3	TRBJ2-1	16	CATDPTDRGHYNEQFF
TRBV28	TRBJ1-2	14	CASSPNRVRVGYTF
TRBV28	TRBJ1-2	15	CASSEQRQGAGGYTF
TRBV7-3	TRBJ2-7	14	CASSYEEIRNEQYF
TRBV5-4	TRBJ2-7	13	CASSLPTGYEQYF
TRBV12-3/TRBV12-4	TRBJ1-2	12	CASSLSAVGYTF
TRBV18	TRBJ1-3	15	CASSPGSLSGNTIYF
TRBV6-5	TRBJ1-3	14	CASSQGRSGNTIYF